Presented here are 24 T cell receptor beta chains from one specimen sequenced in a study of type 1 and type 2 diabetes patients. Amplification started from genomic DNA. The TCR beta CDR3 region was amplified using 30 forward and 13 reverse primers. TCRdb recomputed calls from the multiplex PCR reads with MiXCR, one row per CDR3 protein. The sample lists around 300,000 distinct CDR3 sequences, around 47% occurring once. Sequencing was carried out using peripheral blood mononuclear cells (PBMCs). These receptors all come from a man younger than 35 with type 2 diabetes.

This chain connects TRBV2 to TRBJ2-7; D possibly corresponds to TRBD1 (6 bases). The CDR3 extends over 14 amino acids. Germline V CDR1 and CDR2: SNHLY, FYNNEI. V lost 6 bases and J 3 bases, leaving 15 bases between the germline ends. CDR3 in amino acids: CASSRDTRDYEQYF. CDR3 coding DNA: TGTGCCAGCAGCCGGGACACCCGGGACTACGAGCAGTACTTC.

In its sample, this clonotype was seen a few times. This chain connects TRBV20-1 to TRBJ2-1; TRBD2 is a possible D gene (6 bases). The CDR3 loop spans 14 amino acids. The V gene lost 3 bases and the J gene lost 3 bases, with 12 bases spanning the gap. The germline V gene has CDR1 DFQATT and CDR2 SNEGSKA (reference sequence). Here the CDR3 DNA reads TGCAGTGCTAGCCCGGCGGGACGCTACAATGAGCAGTTCTTC. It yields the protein CSASPAGRYNEQFF.

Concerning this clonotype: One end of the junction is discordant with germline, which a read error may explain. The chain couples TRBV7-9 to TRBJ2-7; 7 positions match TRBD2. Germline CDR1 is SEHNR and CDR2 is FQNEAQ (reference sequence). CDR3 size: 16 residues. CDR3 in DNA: TGTGCCAACAGCCAAGTCCAAGCGGGGCTTAAGTACGAGCAGTACTTC. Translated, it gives CANSQVQAGLKYEQYF.

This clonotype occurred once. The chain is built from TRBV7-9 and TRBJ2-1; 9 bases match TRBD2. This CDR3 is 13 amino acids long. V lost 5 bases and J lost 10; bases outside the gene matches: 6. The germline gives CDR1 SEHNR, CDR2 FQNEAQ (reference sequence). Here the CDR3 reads CASSDSGSREQFF. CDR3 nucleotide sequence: TGTGCCAGCAGCGATAGCGGGAGCCGCGAGCAGTTCTTC. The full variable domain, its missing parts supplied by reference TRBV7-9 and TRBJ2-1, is DTGVSQNPRHKITKRGQNVTFRCDPISEHNRLYWYRQTLGQGPEFLTYFQNEAQLEKSRLLSDRFSAERPKGSFSTLEIQRTEQGDSAMYLCASSDSGSREQFFGPGTRLTVL.

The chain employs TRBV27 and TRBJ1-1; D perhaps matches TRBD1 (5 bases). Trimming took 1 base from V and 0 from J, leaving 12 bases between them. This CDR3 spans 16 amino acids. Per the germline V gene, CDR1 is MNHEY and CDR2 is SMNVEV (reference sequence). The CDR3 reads CASSLWQGLMNTEAFF. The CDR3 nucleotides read TGTGCCAGCAGTTTATGGCAGGGCCTGATGAACACTGAAGCTTTCTTT.

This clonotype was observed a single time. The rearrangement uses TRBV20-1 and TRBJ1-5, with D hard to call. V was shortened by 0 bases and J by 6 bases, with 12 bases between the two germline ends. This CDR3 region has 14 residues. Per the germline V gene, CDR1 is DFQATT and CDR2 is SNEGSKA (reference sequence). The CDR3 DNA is TGCAGTGCTAGAGATTCGTCCCCTTTTCAGCCCCAGCATTTT. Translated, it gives CSARDSSPFQPQHF.

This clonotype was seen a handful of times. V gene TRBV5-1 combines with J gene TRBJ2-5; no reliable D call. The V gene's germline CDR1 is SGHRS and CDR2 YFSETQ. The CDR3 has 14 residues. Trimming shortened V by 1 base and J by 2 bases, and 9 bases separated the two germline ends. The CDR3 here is CASSLTQLQETQYF. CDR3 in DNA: TGCGCCAGCAGCTTGACACAGTTACAAGAGACCCAGTACTTC.

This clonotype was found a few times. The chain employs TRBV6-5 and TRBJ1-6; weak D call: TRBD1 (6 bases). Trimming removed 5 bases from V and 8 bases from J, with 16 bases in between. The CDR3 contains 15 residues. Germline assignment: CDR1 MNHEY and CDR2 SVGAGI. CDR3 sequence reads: CASSQGGRSHSPLHF. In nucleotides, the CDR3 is TGTGCCAGCAGTCAAGGGGGGCGGTCACATTCACCCCTCCACTTT.

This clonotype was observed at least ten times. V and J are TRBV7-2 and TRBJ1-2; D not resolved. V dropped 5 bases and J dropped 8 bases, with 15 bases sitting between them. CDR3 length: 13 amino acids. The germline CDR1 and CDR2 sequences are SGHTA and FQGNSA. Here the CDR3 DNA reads TGTGCCAGCAGCCTAACCACGGATGGAGGCTACACCTTC. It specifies CASSLTTDGGYTF. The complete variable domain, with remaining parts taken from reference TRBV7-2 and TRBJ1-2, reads GAGVSQSPSNKVTEKGKDVELRCDPISGHTALYWYRQSLGQGLEFLIYFQGNSAPDKSGLPSDRFSAERTGGSVSTLTIQRTQQEDSAVYLCASSLTTDGGYTFGSGTRLTVV.

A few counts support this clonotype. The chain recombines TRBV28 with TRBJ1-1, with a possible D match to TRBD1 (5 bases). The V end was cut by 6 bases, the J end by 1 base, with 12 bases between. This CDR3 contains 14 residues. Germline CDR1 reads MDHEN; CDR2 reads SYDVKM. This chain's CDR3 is CASRQYRGNTEAFF. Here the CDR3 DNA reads TGTGCCAGCAGGCAGTATAGGGGGAACACTGAAGCTTTCTTT. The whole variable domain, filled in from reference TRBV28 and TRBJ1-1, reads DVKVTQSSRYLVKRTGEKVFLECVQDMDHENMFWYRQDPGLGLRLIYFSYDVKMKEKGDIPEGYSVSREKKERFSLILESASTNQTSMYLCASRQYRGNTEAFFGQGTRLTVV.

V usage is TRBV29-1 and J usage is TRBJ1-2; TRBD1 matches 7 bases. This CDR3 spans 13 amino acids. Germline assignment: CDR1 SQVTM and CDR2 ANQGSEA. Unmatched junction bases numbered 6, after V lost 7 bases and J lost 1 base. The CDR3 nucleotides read TGCAGCGCTACAGGGGACGATAACTATGGCTACACCTTC. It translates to CSATGDDNYGYTF.

CDR3 region: CSAFRDMNTEAFF. The CDR3 DNA follows: TGCAGTGCTTTCCGGGACATGAACACTGAAGCTTTCTTT. The chain carries TRBV20-1 and TRBJ1-1; D perhaps matches TRBD1 (6 bases). Per the germline V gene, CDR1 is DFQATT and CDR2 is SNEGSKA (reference sequence). This CDR3 comprises 13 residues. The V gene lost 5 bases and the J gene lost 0 bases, with 10 bases spanning the gap.

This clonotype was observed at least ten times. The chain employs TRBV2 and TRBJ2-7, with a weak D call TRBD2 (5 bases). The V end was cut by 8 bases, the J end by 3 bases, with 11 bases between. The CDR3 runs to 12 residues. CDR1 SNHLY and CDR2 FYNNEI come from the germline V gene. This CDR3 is CASPGLNYEQYF. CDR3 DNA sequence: TGTGCCAGCCCAGGACTTAACTACGAGCAGTACTTC.

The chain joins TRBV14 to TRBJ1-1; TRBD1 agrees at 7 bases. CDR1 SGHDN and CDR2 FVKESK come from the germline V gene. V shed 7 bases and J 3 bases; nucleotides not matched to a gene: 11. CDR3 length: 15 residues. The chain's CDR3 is CASTKLTGRYTEAFF. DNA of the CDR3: TGTGCCAGCACCAAACTGACAGGGCGATACACTGAAGCTTTCTTT.

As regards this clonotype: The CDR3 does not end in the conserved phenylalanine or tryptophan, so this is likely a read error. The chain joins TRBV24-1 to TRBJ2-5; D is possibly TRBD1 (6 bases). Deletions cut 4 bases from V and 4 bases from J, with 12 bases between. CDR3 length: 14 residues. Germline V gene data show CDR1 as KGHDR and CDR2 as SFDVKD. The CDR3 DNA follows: TGTGCCACCAGTGACACAGGGACCGGAGAGACCCAGTACTTG. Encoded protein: CATSDTGTGETQYL.

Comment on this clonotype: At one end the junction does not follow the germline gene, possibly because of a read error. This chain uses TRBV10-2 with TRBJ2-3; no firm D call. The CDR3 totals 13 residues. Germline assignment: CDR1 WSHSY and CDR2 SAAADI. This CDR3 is CACSESSSSTQYF. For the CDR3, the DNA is TGCGCCTGCAGTGAGTCATCTTCCAGTACGCAGTATTTT.

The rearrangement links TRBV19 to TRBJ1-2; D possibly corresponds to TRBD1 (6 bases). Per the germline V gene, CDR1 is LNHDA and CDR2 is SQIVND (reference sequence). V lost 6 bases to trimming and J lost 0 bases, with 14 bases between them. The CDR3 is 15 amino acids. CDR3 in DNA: TGTGCCAGTAGAGACTCGGACAGAGCTAACTATGGCTACACCTTC. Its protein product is CASRDSDRANYGYTF.

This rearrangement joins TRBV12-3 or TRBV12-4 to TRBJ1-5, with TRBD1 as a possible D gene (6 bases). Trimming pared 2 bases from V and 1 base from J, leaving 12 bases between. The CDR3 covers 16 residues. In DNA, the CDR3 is TGTGCCAGCAGTTTAACGGGGGCCAACAGCAATCAGCCCCAGCATTTT. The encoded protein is CASSLTGANSNQPQHF.

CDR3 loop: CASSWVAGVLDGTDTQYF. The DNA of the CDR3 is TGTGCCAGCAGTTGGGTAGCGGGAGTACTCGATGGCACAGATACGCAGTATTTT. The chain links TRBV12-3 or TRBV12-4 to TRBJ2-3; 9 positions agree with TRBD2. There are 18 residues in the CDR3. J lost 1 base, V lost 4 bases, and 12 bases had no gene match.

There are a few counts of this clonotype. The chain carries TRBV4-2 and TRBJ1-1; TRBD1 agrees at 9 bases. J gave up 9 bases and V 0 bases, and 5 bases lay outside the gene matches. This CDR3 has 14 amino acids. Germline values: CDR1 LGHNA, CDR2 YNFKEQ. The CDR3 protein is CASSQEGQGSKAFF. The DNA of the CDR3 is TGTGCCAGCAGCCAAGAAGGACAGGGGAGTAAAGCTTTCTTT.

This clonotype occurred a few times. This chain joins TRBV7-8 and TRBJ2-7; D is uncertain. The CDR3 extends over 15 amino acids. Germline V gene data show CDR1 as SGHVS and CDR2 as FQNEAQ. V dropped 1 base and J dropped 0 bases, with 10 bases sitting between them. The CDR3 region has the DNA TGTGCCAGCAGCTTAGAGGGCGGATACTCCTACGAGCAGTACTTC. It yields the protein CASSLEGGYSYEQYF.

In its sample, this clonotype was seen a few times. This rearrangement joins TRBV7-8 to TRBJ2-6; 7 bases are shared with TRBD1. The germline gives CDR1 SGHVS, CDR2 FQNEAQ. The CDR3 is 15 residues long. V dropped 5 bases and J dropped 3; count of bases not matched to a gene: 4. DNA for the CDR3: TGTGCCAGCAGCCAGAGGGGGCGTGGGGCCAACGTCCTGACTTTC. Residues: CASSQRGRGANVLTF. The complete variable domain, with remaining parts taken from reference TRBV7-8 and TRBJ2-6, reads GAGVSQSPRYKVAKRGQDVALRCDPISGHVSLFWYQQALGQGPEFLTYFQNEAQLDKSGLPSDRFFAERPEGSVSTLKIQRTQQEDSAVYLCASSQRGRGANVLTFGAGSRLTVL.

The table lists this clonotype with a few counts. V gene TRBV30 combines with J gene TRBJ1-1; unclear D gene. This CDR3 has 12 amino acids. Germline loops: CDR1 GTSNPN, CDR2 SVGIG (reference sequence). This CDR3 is CAWGGTTTEAFF. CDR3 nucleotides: TGTGCTTGGGGAGGAACGACCACTGAAGCTTTCTTT.

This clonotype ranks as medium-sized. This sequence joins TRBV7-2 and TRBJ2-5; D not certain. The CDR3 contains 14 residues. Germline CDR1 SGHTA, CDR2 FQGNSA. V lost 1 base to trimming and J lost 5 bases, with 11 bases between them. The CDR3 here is CASSLELPPETQYF. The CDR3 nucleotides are TGTGCCAGCAGCTTAGAATTACCCCCGGAGACCCAGTACTTC.